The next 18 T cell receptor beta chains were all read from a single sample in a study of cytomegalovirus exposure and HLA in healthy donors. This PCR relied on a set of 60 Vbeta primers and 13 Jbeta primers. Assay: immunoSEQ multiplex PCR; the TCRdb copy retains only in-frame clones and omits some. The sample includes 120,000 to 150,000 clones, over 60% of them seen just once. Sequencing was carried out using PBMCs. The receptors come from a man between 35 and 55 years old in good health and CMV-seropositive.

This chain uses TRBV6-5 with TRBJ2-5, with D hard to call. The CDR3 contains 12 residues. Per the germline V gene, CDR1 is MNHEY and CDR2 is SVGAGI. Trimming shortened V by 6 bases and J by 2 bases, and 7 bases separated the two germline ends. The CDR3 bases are TGTGCCAGCAGGAGCCCGCAAGAGACCCAGTACTTC. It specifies CASRSPQETQYF.

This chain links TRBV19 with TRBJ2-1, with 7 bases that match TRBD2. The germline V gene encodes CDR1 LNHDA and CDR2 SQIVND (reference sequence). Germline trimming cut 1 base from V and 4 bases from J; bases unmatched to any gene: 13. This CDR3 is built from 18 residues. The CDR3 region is CASSIARLAPGGYNEQFF. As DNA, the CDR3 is TGTGCCAGTAGTATAGCCCGGCTAGCACCGGGGGGATACAATGAGCAGTTCTTC.

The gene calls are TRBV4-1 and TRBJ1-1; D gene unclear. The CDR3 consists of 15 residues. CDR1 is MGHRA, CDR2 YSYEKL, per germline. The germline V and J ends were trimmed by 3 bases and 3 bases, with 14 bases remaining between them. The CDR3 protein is CASSHGGSLYTEAFF. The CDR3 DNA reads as TGCGCCAGCAGCCATGGTGGGAGTCTTTACACTGAAGCTTTCTTT.

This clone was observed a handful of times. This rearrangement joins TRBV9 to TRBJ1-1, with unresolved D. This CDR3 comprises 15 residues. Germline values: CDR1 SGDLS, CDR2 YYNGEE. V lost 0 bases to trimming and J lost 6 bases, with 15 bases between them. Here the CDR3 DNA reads TGTGCCAGCAGCGTAGACGCGGCAACATCGGCTGAAGCTTTCTTT. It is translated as CASSVDAATSAEAFF.

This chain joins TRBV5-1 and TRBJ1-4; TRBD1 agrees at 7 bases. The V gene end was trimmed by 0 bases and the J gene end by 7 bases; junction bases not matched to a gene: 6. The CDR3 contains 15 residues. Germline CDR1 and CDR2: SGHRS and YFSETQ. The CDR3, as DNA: TGCGCCAGCAGCTTGGCCGTCGGGACAGCTGAAAAACTGTTTTTT. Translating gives CASSLAVGTAEKLFF.

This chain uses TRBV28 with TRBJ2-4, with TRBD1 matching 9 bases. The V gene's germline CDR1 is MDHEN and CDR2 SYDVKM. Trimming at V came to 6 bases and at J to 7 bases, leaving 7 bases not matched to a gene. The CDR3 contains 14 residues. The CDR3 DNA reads TGTGCCAGCAGGCCTACAGGGGGCTATAACATTCAGTACTTC. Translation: CASRPTGGYNIQYF. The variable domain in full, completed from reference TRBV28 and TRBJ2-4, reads DVKVTQSSRYLVKRTGEKVFLECVQDMDHENMFWYRQDPGLGLRLIYFSYDVKMKEKGDIPEGYSVSREKKERFSLILESASTNQTSMYLCASRPTGGYNIQYFGAGTRLSVL.

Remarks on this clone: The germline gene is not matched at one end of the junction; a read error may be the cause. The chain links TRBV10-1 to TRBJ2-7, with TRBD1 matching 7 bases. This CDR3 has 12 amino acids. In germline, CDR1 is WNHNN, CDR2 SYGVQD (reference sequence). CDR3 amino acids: CASIGNRTGWNF. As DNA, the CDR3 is TGCGCCAGCATTGGGAATCGGACAGGTTGGAACTTC.

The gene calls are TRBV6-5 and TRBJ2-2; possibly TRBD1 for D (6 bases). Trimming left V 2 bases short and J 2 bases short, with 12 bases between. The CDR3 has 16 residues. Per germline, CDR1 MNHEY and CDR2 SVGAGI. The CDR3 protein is CASSYQTGTNTGELFF. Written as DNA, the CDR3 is TGTGCCAGCAGTTACCAGACAGGCACTAACACCGGGGAGCTGTTTTTT.

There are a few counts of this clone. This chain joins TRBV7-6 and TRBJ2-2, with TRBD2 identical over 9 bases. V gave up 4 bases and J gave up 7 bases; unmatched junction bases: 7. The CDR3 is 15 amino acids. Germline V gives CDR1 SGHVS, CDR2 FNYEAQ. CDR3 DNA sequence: TGTGCCAGCAGCTCGCTAGCGGGACCAGGCGGGGAGCTGTTTTTT. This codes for CASSSLAGPGGELFF. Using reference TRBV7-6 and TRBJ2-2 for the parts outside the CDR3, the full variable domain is GAGVSQSPRYKVTKRGQDVALRCDPISGHVSLYWYRQALGQGPEFLTYFNYEAQQDKSGLPNDRFSAERPEGSISTLTIQRTEQRDSAMYRCASSSLAGPGGELFFGEGSRLTVL.

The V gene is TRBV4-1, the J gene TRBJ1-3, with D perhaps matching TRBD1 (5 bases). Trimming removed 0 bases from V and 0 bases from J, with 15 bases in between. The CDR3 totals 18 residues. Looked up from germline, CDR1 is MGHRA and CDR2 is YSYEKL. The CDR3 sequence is CASSQDLVQGTSGNTIYF. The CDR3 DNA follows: TGCGCCAGCAGCCAAGATTTGGTGCAGGGCACCTCTGGAAACACCATATATTTT.

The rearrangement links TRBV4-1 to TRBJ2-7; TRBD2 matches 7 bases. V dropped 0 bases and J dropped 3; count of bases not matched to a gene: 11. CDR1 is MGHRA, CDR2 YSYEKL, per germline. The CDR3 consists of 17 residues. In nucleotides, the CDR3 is TGCGCCAGCAGCCAAGAAGCGGCAGGGAGGGGTTACTACGAGCAGTACTTC. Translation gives CASSQEAAGRGYYEQYF.

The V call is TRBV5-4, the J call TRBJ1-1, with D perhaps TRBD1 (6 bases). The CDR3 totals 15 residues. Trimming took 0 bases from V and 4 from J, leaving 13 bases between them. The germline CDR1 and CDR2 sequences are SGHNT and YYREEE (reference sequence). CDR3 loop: CASSLDRVTGTEAFF. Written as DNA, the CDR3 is TGTGCCAGCAGCTTGGACAGGGTGACTGGCACTGAAGCTTTCTTT.

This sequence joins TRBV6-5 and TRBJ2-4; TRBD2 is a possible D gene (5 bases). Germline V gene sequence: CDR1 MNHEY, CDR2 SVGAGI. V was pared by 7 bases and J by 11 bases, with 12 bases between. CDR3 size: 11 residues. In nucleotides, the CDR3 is TGTGCCAGCATCTCTTCCGGGGTTCAGTACTTC. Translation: CASISSGVQYF.

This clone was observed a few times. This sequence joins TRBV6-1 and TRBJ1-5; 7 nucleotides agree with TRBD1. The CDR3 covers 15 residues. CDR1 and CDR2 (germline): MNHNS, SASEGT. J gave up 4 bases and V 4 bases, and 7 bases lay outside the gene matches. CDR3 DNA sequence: TGTGCCAGCAGTGCCTCGGGACAGAATAATCAGCCCCAGCATTTT. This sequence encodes CASSASGQNNQPQHF.

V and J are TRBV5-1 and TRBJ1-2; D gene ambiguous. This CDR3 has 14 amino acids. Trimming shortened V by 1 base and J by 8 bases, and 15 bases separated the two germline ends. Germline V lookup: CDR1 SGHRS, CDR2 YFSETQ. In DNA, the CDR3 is TGCGCCAGCAGCTTGTCCACTCAAGTGGTCGGCTACACCTTC. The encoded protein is CASSLSTQVVGYTF.

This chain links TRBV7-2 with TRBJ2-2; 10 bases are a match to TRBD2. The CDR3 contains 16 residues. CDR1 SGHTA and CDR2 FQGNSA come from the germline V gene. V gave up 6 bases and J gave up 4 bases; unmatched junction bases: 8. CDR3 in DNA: TGTGCCAGCAGACCAGCGGGAGGGCCTGGCACCGGGGAGCTGTTTTTT. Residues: CASRPAGGPGTGELFF.

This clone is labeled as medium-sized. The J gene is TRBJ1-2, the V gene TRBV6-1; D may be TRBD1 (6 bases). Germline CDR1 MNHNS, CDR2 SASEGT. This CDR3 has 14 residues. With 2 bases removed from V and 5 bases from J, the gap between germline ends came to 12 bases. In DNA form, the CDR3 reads TGTGCCAGCAGTGAATCCGGGACATCTTATGGCTACACCTTC. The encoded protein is CASSESGTSYGYTF.

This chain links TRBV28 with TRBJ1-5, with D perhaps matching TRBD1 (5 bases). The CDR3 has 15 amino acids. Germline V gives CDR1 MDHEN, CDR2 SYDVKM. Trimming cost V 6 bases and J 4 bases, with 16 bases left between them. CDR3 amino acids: CASRRPSGANQPQHF. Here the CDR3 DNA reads TGTGCCAGCAGACGGCCCAGCGGGGCTAATCAGCCCCAGCATTTT.